The clone carrying this T cell receptor beta chain has just one count. Antigen specificity is unknown. Although they were nominally healthy when sampled, donors likely had unrecorded immune exposures. This sample was included in a study of cytomegalovirus exposure and HLA in healthy donors. Notes on the study in general: Later analysis demonstrated an association between a missense DCLRE1C variant and TCR beta V- and J-gene trimming. Apart from CMV serostatus, no immune exposure information was available.

The PCR contained 60 Vbeta and 13 Jbeta primers. Methods used by the authors: In a later analysis, approximately 73 million unique TCR beta chains included roughly 11 million shared by two or more donors. Data came from immunoSEQ multiplex PCR; TCRdb stores just in-frame clones and leaves some out. That table furnishes V, J and clone size, whereas the DNA furnished D and trimming. The table records 140,000 to 150,000 clones, 80% to 85% of them present only once. Sequenced sample: PBMCs. This TCR came from a boy between 2 and 10 years old in good health and CMV-seronegative.

The CDR3: CATSDQGAGEKLFF. The CDR3 DNA is TGTGCCACCTCGGATCAGGGGGCCGGTGAAAAACTGTTTTTT. The rearrangement links TRBV5-4 to TRBJ1-4; 8 bases line up with TRBD1. The CDR3 spans 14 residues. The V segment lost 9 bases and the J segment 7 bases; nucleotides outside the gene matches: 11. CDR1 and CDR2 (germline): SGHNT, YYREEE (reference sequence).